The sequence of this T cell receptor (beta chain) was determined in a study of blood T cell repertoires in COVID-19. Study-level information: Whether acute or convalescent, the COVID-19 samples came from the United States, Italy and Spain.

In the original workflow: Counts of nucleated cells, estimated from reference gene primer amplification, were obtained. Repertoires were generated with immunoSEQ multiplex PCR, while TCRdb's copy carries only in-frame clones and drops some. V, J and clone size reflect that table, while D and trimming were determined from the DNA. The data hold around 140,000 clones, with roughly 90% observed a single time. The CDR3 sequence is 16 residues long. Germline assignment: CDR1 LNHDA and CDR2 SQIVND (reference sequence). Losses at the gene ends were 6 bases for V and 7 bases for J; bases not matched to a gene: 13.

The sequenced sample was peripheral blood. The origin of this receptor is a man aged 70 or older with active COVID-19. This chain uses TRBV19 with TRBJ2-7, with TRBD1 identical over 12 bases. CDR3 DNA: TGTGCCAGTAGAAGCCGGGAGGGACAGGGGGCAGGGGAGCAGTACTTC. Translating it yields CASRSREGQGAGEQYF.